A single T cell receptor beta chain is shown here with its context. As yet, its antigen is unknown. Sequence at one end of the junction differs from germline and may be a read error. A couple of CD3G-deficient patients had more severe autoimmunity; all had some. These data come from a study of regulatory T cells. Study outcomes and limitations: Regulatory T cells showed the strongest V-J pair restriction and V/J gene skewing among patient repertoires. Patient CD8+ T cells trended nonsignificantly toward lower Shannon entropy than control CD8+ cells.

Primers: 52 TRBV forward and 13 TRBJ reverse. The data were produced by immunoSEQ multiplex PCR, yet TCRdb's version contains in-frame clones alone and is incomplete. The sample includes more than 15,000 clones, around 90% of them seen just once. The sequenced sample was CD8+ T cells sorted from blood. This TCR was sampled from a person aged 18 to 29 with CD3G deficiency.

The CDR3 region has the DNA TGTGCCAGCAGGGAAGACAGGTTGTACTTC. Its translation: CASREDRLYF. The genes are TRBV2 and TRBJ2-7; D possibly corresponds to TRBD1 (6 bases). The CDR3 is 10 residues long. Germline V lookup: CDR1 SNHLY, CDR2 FYNNEI. Filled out from reference TRBV2 and TRBJ2-7, the complete variable domain reads EPEVTQTPSHQVTQMGQEVILRCVPISNHLYFYWYRQILGQKVEFLVSFYNNEISEKSEIFDDQFSVERPDGSNFTLKIRSTKLEDSAMYFCASREDRLYFGPGTRLTVT.